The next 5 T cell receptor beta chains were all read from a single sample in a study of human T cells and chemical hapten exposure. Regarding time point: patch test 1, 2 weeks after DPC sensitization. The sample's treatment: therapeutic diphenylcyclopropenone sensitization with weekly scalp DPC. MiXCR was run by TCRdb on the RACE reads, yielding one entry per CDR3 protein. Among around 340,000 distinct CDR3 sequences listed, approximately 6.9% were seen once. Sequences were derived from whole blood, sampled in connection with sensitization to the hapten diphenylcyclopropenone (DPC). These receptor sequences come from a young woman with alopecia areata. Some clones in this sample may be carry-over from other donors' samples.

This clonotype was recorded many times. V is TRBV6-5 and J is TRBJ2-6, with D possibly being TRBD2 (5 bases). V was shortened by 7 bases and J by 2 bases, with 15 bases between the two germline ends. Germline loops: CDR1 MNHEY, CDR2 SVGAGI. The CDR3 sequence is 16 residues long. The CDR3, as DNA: TGTGCCAGCACTAACTCGGACGGGACTGGGGCCAACGTCCTGACTTTC. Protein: CASTNSDGTGANVLTF.

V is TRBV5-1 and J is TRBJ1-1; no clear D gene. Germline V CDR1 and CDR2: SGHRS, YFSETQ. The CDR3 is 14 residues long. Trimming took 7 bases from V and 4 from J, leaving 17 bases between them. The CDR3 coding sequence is TGCGCCAGCTGTTATCGGTCAGACTCCACTGAAGCTTTCTTT. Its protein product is CASCYRSDSTEAFF.

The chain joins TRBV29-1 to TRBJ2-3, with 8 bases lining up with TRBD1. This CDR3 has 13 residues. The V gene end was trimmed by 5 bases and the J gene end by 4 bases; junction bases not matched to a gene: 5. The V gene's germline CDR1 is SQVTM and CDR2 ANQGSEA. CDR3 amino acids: CSVRTGSADTQYF. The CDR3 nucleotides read TGCAGCGTTCGGACAGGGTCAGCAGATACGCAGTATTTT.

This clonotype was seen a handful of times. CDR3 in DNA: TGTGCCAGCTCACCAAAGGACAGGGTAGGGGACACTGAAGCTTTCTTT. Translated: CASSPKDRVGDTEAFF. This chain joins TRBV18 and TRBJ1-1; 8 bases are a match to TRBD1. J lost 3 bases, V lost 2 bases, and 8 bases had no gene match. This CDR3 spans 16 amino acids. Germline V lookup: CDR1 KGHSH, CDR2 LQKENI. The entire variable domain, with the rest obtained from reference TRBV18 and TRBJ1-1, is as follows: NAGVMQNPRHLVRRRGQEARLRCSPMKGHSHVYWYRQLPEEGLKFMVYLQKENIIDESGMPKERFSAEFPKEGPSILRIQQVVRGDSAAYFCASSPKDRVGDTEAFFGQGTRLTVV.

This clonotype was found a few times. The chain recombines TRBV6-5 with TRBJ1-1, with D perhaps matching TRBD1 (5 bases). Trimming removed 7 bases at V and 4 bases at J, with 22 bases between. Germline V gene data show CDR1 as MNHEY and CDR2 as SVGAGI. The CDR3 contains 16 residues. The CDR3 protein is CASTLLPPPGFTEAFF. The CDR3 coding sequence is TGTGCCAGCACCCTCTTGCCCCCTCCAGGGTTCACTGAAGCTTTCTTT.